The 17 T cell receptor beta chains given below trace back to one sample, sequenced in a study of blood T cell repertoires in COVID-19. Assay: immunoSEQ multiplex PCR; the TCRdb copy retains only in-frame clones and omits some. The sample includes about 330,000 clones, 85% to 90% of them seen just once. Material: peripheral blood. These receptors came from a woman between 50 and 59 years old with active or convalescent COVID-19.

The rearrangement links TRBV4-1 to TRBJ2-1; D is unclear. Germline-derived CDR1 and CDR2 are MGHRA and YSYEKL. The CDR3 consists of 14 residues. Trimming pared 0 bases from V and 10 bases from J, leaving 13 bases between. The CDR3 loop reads CASSQDQAPKEQFF. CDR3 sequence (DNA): TGCGCCAGCAGCCAAGATCAGGCGCCCAAGGAGCAGTTCTTC.

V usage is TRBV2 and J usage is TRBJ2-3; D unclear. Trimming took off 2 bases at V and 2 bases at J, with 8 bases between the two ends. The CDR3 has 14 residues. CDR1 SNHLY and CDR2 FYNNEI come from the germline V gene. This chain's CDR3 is CASSEWPYTDTQYF. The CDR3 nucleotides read TGTGCCAGCAGTGAATGGCCTTACACAGATACGCAGTATTTT.

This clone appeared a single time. The CDR3 bases are TGCGCCAGCAGCTTGGAATATGGAGGGAGTAGGGTTTATAATTCACCCCTCCACTTT. Encoded protein: CASSLEYGGSRVYNSPLHF. The chain employs TRBV5-1 and TRBJ1-6; D call uncertain. The CDR3 contains 19 residues. Germline assignment: CDR1 SGHRS and CDR2 YFSETQ. Trimming removed 0 bases from V and 4 bases from J, with 20 bases in between.

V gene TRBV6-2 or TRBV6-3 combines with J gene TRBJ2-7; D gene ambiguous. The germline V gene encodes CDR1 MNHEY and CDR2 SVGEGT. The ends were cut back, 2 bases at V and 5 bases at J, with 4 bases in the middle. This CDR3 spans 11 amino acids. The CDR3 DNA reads TGTGCCAGCAGTTACAGAGACGAGCAGTACTTC. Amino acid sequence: CASSYRDEQYF.

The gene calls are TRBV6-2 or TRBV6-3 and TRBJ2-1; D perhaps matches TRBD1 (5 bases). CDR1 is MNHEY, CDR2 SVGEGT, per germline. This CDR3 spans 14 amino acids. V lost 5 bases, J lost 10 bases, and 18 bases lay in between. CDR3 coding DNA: TGTGCCAGCAGTATCCGGTTAAAAGGGGAAGAGCAGTTCTTC. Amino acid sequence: CASSIRLKGEEQFF.

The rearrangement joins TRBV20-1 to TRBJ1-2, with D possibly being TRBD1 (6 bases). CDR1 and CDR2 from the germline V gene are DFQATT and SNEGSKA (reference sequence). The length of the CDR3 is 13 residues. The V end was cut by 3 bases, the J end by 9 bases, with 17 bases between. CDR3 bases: TGCAGTGCTAGTGGACAGCCGGGAGGGAGCTACACCTTC. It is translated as CSASGQPGGSYTF.

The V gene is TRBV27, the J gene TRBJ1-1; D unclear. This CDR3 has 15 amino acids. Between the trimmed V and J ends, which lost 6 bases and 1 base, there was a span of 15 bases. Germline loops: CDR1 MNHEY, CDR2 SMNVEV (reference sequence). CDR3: CASSYSARENTEAFF. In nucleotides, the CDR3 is TGTGCCAGCAGCTATTCGGCGAGGGAGAACACTGAAGCTTTCTTT.

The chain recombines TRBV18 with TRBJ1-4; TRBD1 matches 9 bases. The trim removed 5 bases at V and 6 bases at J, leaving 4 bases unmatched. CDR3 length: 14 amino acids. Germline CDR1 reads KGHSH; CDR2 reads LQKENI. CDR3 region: CASSRGQGYEKLFF. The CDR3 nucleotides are TGTGCCAGCTCAAGGGGACAGGGCTATGAAAAACTGTTTTTT.

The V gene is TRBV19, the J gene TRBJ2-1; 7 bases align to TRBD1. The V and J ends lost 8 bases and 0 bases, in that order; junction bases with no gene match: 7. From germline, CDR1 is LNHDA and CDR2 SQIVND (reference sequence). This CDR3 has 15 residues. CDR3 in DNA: TGTGCCAGTGTAAAGACAGGGAGCTCCTACAATGAGCAGTTCTTC. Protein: CASVKTGSSYNEQFF.

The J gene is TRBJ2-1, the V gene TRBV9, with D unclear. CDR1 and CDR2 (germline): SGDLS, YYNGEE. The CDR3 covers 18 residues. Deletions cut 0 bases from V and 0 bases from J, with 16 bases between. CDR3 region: CASSVDFAVMSSYNEQFF. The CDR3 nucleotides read TGTGCCAGCAGCGTAGATTTTGCGGTGATGAGCTCCTACAATGAGCAGTTCTTC.

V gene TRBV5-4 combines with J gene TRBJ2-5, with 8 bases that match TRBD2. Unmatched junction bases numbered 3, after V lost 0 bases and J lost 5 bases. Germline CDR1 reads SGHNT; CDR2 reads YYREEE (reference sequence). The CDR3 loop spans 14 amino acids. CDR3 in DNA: TGTGCCAGCAGCTTGGCACTAGCGGACGAGACCCAGTACTTC. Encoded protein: CASSLALADETQYF.

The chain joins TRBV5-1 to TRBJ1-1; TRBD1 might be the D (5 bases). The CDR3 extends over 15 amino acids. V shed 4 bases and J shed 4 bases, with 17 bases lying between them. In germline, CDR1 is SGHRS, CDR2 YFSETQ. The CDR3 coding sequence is TGCGCCAGCAGCCCGGGTCGGGGGATGAGCACTGAAGCTTTCTTT. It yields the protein CASSPGRGMSTEAFF.

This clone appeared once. CDR3 nucleotide sequence: TGTGCCAGCAGCTTACGTTCTGGGGCCAACGTCCTGACTTTC. Its protein is CASSLRSGANVLTF. This chain uses TRBV7-3 with TRBJ2-6, with D uncertain. Germline V gene lookup returns CDR1 SGHTA and CDR2 FQGTGA. CDR3 length: 14 residues. Trimming took 2 bases from V and 1 from J, leaving 3 bases between them.

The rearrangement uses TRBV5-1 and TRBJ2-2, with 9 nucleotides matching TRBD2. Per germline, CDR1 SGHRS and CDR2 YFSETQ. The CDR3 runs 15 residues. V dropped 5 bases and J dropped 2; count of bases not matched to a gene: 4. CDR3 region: CASRAGTSNTGELFF. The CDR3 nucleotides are TGCGCCAGCAGGGCCGGGACTAGCAACACCGGGGAGCTGTTTTTT.

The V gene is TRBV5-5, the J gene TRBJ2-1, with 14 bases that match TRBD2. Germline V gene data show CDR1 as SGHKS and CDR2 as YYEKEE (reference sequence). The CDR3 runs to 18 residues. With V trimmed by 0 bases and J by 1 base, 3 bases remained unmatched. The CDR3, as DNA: TGTGCCAGCAGCTTGGGACTAGCGGGGGGGAGGTCCTACAATGAGCAGTTCTTC. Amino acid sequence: CASSLGLAGGRSYNEQFF.

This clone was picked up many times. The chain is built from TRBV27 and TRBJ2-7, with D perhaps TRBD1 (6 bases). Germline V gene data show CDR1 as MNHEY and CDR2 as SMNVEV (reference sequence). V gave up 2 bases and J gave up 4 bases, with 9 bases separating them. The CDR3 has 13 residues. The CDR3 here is CASSLKDSYEQYF. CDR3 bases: TGTGCCAGCAGTTTAAAGGACAGTTACGAGCAGTACTTC.

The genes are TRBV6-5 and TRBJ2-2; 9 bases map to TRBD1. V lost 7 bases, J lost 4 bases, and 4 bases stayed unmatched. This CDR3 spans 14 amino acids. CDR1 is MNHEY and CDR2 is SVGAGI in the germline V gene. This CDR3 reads CASIGTGPTGELFF. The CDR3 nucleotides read TGTGCCAGCATTGGGACAGGGCCCACCGGGGAGCTGTTTTTT.